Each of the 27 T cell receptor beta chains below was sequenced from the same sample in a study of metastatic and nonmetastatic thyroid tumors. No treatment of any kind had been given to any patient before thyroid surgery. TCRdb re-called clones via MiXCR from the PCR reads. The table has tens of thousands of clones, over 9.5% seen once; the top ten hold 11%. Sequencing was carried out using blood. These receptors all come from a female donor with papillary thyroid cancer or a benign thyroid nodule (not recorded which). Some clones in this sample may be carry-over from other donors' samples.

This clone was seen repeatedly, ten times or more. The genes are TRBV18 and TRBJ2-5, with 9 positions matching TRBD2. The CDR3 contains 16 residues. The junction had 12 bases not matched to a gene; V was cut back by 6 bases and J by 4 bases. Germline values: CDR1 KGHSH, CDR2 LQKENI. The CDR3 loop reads CASSPGQAGGRETQYF. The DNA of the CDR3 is TGTGCCAGCTCTCCCGGTCAAGCGGGAGGCAGAGAGACCCAGTACTTC.

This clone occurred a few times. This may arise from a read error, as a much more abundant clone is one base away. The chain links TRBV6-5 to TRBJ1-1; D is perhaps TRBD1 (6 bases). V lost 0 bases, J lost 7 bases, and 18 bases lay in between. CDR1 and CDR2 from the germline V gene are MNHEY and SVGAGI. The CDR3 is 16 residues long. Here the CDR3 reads CASSYSFEDRPSEAFF. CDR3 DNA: TGTGCCAGCAGTTACTCCTTCGAGGACAGACCAAGTGAAGCTTTCTTT.

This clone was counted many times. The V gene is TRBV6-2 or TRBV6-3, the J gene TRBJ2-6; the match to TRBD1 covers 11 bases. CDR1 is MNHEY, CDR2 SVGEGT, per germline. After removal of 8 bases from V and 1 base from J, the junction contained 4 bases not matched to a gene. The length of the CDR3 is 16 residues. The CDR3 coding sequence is TGTGCCAGCTGGGACAGGGGGGAGTCTGGGGCCAACGTCCTGACTTTC. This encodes CASWDRGESGANVLTF.

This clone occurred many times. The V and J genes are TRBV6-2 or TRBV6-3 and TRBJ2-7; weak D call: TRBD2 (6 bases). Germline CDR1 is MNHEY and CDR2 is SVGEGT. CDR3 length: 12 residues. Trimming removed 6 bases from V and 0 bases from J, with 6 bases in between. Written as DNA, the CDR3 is TGTGCCAGCAGCGGGAGCTCCTACGAGCAGTACTTC. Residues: CASSGSSYEQYF.

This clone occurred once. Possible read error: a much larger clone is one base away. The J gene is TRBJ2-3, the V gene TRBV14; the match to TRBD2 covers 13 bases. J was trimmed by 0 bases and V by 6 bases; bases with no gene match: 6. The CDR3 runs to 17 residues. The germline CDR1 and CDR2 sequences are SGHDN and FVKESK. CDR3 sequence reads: CASSCGLAGASTDTQYF. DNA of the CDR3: TGTGCCAGCAGTTGCGGACTAGCGGGAGCTAGCACAGATACGCAGTATTTT. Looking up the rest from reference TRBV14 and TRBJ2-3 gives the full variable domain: EAGVTQFPSHSVIEKGQTVTLRCDPISGHDNLYWYRRVMGKEIKFLLHFVKESKQDESGMPNNRFLAERTGGTYSTLKVQPAELEDSGVYFCASSCGLAGASTDTQYFGPGTRLTVL.

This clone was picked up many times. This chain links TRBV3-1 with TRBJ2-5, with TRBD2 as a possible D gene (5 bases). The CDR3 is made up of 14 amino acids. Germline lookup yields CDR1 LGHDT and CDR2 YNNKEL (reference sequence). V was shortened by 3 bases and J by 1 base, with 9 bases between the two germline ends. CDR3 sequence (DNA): TGTGCCAGCAGCCAGGGGAGAAGCCAAGAGACCCAGTACTTC. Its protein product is CASSQGRSQETQYF.

The CDR3 loop reads CASRTSSSPNQPQHF. CDR3 nucleotide sequence: TGTGCCAGCAGGACCTCGTCTAGCCCAAATCAGCCCCAGCATTTT. The chain uses TRBV2 and TRBJ1-5, with unresolved D. CDR3 length: 15 amino acids. CDR1 and CDR2 from the germline V gene are SNHLY and FYNNEI. Trimming pared 6 bases from V and 4 bases from J, leaving 16 bases between.

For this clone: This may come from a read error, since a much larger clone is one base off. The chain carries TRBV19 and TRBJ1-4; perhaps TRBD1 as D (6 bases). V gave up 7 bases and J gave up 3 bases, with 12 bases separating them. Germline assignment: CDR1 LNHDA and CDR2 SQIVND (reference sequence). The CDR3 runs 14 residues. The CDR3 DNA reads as TGTGCCAGTACTCTATGGGGGCCTAATGAAAAACTGTTTTTT. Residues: CASTLWGPNEKLFF. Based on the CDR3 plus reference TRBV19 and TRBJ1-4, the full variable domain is DGGITQSPKYLFRKEGQNVTLSCEQNLNHDAMYWYRQDPGQGLRLIYYSQIVNDFQKGDIAEGYSVSREKKESFPLTVTSAQKNPTAFYLCASTLWGPNEKLFFGSGTQLSVL.

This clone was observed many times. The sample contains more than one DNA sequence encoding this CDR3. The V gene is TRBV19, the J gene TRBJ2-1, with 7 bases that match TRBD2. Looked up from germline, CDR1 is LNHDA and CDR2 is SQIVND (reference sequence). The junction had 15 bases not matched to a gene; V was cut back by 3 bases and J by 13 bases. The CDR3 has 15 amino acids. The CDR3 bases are TGTGCCAGTAGTATTGAGTCGTTCGGCGGGAGAACTCAGTTCTTC. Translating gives CASSIESFGGRTQFF.

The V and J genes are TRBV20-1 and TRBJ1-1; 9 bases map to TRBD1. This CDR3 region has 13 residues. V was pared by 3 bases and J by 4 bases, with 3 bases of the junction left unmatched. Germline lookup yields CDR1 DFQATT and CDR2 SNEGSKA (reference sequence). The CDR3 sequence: CSARGQGGTEAFF. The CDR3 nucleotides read TGCAGTGCTAGGGGACAGGGTGGCACTGAAGCTTTCTTT.

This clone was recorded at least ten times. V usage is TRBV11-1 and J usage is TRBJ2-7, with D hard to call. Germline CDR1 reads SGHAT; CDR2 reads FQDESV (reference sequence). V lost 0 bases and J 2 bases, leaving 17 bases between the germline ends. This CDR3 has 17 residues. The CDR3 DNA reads TGTGCCAGCAGCTTAGCGATAGACCCATCAATGCCCTACGAGCAGTACTTC. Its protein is CASSLAIDPSMPYEQYF.

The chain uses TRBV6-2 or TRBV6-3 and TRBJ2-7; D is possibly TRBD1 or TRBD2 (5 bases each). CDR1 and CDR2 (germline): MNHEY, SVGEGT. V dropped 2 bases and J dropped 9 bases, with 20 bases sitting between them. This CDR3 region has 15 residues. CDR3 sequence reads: CASSYSLTGHGGQYF. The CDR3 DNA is TGTGCCAGCAGTTACAGTCTGACGGGGCACGGCGGGCAGTACTTC.

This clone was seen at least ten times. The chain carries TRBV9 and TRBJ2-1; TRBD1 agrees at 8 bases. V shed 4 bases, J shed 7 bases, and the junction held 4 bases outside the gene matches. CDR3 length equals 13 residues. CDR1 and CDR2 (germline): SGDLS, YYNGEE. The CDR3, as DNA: TGTGCCAGCAGCCTCCAGGGGGCGAATGAGCAGTTCTTC. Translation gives CASSLQGANEQFF.

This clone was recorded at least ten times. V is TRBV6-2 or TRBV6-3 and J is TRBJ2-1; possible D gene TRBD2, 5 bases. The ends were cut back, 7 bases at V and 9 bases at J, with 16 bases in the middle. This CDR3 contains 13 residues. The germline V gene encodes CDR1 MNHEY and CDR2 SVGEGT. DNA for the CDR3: TGTGCCAGCACCCCCGGAGGAGAGGGTGAGCAGTTCTTC. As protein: CASTPGGEGEQFF.

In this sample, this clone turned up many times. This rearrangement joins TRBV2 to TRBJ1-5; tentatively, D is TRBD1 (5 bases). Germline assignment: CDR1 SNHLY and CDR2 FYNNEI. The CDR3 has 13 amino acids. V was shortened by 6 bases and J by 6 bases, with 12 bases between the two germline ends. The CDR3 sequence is CASSRRDVQPQHF. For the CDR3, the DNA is TGTGCCAGCAGCCGGAGGGACGTTCAGCCCCAGCATTTT.

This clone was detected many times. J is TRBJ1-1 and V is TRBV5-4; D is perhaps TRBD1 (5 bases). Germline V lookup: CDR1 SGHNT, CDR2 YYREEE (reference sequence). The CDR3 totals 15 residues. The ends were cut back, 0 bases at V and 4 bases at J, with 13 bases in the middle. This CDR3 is CASSLDPGRGTEAFF. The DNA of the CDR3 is TGTGCCAGCAGCTTGGATCCGGGGAGGGGCACTGAAGCTTTCTTT.

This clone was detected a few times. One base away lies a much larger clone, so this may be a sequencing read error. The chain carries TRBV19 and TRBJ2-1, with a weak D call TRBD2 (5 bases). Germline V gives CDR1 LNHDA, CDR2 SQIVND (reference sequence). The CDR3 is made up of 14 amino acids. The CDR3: CASIIDLAEDEQFF. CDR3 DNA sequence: TGTGCCAGTATTATAGATCTAGCTGAAGATGAGCAGTTCTTC.

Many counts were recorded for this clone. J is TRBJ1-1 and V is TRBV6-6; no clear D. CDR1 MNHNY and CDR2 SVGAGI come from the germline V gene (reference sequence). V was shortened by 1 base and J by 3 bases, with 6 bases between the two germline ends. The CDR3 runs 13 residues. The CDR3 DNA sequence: TGTGCCAGCAGTTACTGGTCAGACACTGAAGCTTTCTTT. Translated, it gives CASSYWSDTEAFF.

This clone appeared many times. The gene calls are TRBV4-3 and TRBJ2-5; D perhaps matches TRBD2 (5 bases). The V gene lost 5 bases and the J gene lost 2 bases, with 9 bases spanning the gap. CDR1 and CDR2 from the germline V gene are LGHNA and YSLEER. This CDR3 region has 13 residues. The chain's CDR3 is CASSGSLQETQYF. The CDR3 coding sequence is TGCGCCAGCAGCGGGAGTTTACAAGAGACCCAGTACTTC.

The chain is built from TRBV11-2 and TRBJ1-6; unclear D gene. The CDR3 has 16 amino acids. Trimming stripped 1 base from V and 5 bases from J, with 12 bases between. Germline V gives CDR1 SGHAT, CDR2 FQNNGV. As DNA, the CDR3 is TGTGCCAGCAGCTTAGTCCGGGGTTTCCATAATTCACCCCTCCACTTT. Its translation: CASSLVRGFHNSPLHF.

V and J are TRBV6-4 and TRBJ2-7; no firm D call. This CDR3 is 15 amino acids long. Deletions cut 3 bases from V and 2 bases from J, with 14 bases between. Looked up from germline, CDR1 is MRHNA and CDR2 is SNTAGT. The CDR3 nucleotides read TGTGCCAGCAGTGAACAGCATCGATTAACCTACGAGCAGTACTTC. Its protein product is CASSEQHRLTYEQYF.

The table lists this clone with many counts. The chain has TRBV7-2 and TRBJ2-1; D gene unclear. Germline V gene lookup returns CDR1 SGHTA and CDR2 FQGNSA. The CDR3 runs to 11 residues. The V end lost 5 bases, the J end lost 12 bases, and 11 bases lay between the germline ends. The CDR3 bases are TGTGCCAGCAGCCAGGACCTGGGGCAGTTCTTC. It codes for CASSQDLGQFF.

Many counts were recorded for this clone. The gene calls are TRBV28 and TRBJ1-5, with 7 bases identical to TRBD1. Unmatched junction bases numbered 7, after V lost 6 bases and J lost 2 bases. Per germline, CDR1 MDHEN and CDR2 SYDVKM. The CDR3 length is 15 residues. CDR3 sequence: CASRTGTDRNQPQHF. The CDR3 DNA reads TGTGCCAGCAGGACGGGGACAGATCGCAATCAGCCCCAGCATTTT.

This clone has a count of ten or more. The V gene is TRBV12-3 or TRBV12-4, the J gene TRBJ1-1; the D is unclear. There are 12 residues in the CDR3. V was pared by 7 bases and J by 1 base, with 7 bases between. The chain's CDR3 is CASNRQNTEAFF. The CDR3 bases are TGTGCCAGCAACCGACAGAACACTGAAGCTTTCTTT.

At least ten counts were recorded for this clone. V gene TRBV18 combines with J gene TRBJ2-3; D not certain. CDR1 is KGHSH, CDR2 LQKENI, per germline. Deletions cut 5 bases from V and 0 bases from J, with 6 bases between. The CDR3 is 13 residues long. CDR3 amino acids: CASSYPSTDTQYF. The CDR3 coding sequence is TGTGCCAGCTCATACCCTAGCACAGATACGCAGTATTTT.

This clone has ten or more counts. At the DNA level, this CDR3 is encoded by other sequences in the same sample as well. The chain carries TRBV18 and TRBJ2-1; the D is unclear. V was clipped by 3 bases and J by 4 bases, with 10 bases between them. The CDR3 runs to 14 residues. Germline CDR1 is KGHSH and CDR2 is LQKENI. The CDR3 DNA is TGTGCCAGCTCACCGCTAAGAGCTTACAATGAGCAGTTCTTC. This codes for CASSPLRAYNEQFF.

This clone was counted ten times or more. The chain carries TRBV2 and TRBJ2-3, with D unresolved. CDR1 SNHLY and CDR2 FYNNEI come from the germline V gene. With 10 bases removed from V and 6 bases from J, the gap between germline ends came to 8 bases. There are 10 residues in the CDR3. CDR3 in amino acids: CAISPDTQYF. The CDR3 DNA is TGTGCCATCTCGCCGGATACGCAGTATTTT.